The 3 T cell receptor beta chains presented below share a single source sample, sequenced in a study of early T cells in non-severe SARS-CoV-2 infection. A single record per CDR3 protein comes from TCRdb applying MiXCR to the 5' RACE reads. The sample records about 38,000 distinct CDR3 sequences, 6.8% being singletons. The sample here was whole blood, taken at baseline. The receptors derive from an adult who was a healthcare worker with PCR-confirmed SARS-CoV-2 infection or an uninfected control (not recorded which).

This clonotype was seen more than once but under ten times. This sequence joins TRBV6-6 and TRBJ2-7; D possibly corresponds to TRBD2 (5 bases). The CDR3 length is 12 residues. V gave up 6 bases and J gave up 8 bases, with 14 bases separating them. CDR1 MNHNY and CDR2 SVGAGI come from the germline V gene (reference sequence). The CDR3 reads CASSRAVGKQYF. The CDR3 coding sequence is TGTGCCAGCAGCCGAGCGGTGGGTAAGCAGTACTTC.

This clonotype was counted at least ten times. The CDR3 loop reads CASSLELQGGLEKLFF. The CDR3 coding sequence is TGCGCCAGCAGCTTGGAACTACAGGGAGGACTAGAAAAACTGTTTTTT. This chain joins TRBV5-1 and TRBJ1-4; D might be TRBD1 (6 bases). V lost 0 bases and J 8 bases, leaving 17 bases between the germline ends. CDR1 is SGHRS and CDR2 is YFSETQ in the germline V gene. This CDR3 is 16 amino acids long.

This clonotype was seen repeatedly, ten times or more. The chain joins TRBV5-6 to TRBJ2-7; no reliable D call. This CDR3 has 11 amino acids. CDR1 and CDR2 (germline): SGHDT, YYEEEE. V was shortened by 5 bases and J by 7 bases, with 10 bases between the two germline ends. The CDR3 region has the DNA TGTGCCAGCAGTTCGCGGCGGGAGCAGTACTTC. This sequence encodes CASSSRREQYF. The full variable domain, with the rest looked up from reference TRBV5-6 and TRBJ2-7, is DAGVTQSPTHLIKTRGQQVTLRCSPKSGHDTVSWYQQALGQGPQFIFQYYEEEERQRGNFPDRFSGHQFPNYSSELNVNALLLGDSALYLCASSSRREQYFGPGTRLTVT.